The clone carrying this T cell receptor (beta chain) was seen a handful of times. A multiplex PCR was run with 60 Vbeta primers and 13 Jbeta primers. The table came from immunoSEQ multiplex PCR; TCRdb's copy has only in-frame clones and leaves some out. The sample lists around 150,000 clones; approximately 71% were seen once. The sample belongs to a study of cytomegalovirus exposure and HLA in healthy donors. The germline gives CDR1 LNHDA, CDR2 SQIVND (reference sequence). Trimming took 5 bases from V and 9 from J, leaving 11 bases between them. This CDR3 region has 12 residues. This TCR was recovered from a young woman in good health and CMV-seropositive. The sequenced material came from PBMCs. The chain combines TRBV19 with TRBJ2-1; D gene uncertain. The CDR3 reads CASSDRGSEQFF. For the CDR3, the DNA is TGTGCCAGTAGTGACCGAGGCAGTGAGCAGTTCTTC.